The count of the clone carrying this TCR beta chain is one. The data belong to a study of blood T cell repertoires in COVID-19. Original methodology: Amplification of reference gene primers was used by the study to estimate nucleated cell counts. Sequenced by immunoSEQ multiplex PCR; TCRdb stores in-frame clones only, minus some. The DNA was the basis for D and trimming; V, J and clone size are from that table. The table records 15,000 to 20,000 clones, roughly four fifths of them present only once. This TCR was recovered from a man between 40 and 49 years old with active or convalescent COVID-19. Sample: peripheral blood.

The CDR3: CASSVLGGSGYTF. The CDR3 DNA follows: TGTGCCAGCAGCGTACTAGGGGGATCGGGCTACACCTTC. This chain joins TRBV9 and TRBJ1-2; perhaps TRBD1 as D (6 bases). Germline CDR1 is SGDLS and CDR2 is YYNGEE. CDR3 length: 13 residues. V shed 1 base and J shed 8 bases, with 12 bases lying between them.